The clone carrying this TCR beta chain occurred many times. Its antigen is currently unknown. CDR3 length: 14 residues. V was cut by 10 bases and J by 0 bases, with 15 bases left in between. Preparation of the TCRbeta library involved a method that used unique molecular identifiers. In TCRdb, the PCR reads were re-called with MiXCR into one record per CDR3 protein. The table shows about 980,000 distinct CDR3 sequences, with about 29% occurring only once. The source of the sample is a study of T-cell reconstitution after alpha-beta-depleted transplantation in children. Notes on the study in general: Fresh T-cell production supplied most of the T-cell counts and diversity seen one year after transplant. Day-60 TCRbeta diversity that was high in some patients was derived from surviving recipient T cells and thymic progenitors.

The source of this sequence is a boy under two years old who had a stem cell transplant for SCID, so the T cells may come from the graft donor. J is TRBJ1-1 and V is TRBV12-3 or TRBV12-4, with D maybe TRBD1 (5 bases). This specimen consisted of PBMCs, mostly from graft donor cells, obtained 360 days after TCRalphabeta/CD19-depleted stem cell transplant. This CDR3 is CATQGVSMNTEAFF. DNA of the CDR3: TGTGCCACTCAAGGGGTCAGCATGAACACTGAAGCTTTCTTT.